This T cell receptor beta chain derives from a study of blood T cell repertoires in COVID-19. Study in general: The samples span acute and convalescent COVID-19 from the United States, Italy and Spain. Sample material is recorded as cDNA or gDNA derived from T cells, B-cell-depleted T cells, or PBMCs.

Germline CDR1 is LNHDA and CDR2 is SQIVND (reference sequence). This CDR3 comprises 14 residues. The germline V and J ends were trimmed by 3 bases and 1 base, with 9 bases remaining between them. Using immunoSEQ multiplex PCR, the repertoire was profiled, and TCRdb retains in-frame clones only, with some absent. The sample lists 310,000 or so clones, about nine tenths occurring once. The TCR originated in a man in his fifties or sixties with active or convalescent COVID-19. Sequencing was done on a sample of peripheral blood. V usage is TRBV19 and J usage is TRBJ1-1; D gene unclear. CDR3 nucleotide sequence: TGTGCCAGTAGTATCCTGACAAGGAACACTGAAGCTTTCTTT. This sequence encodes CASSILTRNTEAFF.